One sample yielded the 16 T cell receptor beta chains listed below, sequenced in a study of blood T cells in healthy people across ages. Using a J-beta primer mix together with a sample-barcoded 5' primer, a second PCR was run for roughly 7 to 12 cycles. TCRdb re-called the 5' RACE reads through MiXCR, storing one row per CDR3 protein. This sample has around 710,000 distinct CDR3 sequences; roughly 43% occur once, and the top ten carry around 20%. The sample was blood. These receptors were collected from a woman aged 55-70 years in good health.

The chain joins TRBV4-2 to TRBJ2-7, with TRBD1 identical over 10 bases. J lost 5 bases, V lost 2 bases, and 6 bases had no gene match. The germline gives CDR1 LGHNA, CDR2 YNFKEQ. CDR3 length: 15 amino acids. CDR3 nucleotide sequence: TGTGCCAGCAGCCAATTGGACAGGGGGGTCAACGAGCAGTACTTC. Translation: CASSQLDRGVNEQYF.

The chain is built from TRBV9 and TRBJ2-2; TRBD1 matches at 7 bases. V lost 3 bases, J lost 2 bases, and 4 bases stayed unmatched. Germline values: CDR1 SGDLS, CDR2 YYNGEE. The CDR3 consists of 15 residues. Written as DNA, the CDR3 is TGTGCCAGCAGCGATGGGGACAGCAACACCGGGGAGCTGTTTTTT. Its protein product is CASSDGDSNTGELFF. Using reference TRBV9 and TRBJ2-2 for the parts outside the CDR3, the full variable domain is DSGVTQTPKHLITATGQRVTLRCSPRSGDLSVYWYQQSLDQGLQFLIQYYNGEERAKGNILERFSAQQFPDLHSELNLSSLELGDSALYFCASSDGDSNTGELFFGEGSRLTVL.

This rearrangement joins TRBV12-3 or TRBV12-4 to TRBJ2-2, with 9 bases identical to TRBD1. J lost 7 bases, V lost 7 bases, and 10 bases had no gene match. The CDR3 is 15 amino acids. This CDR3 is CASTLPGQGFGELFF. The CDR3 DNA sequence: TGTGCCAGCACGTTACCGGGACAGGGTTTCGGGGAGCTGTTTTTT.

The chain links TRBV7-2 to TRBJ2-1; D is perhaps TRBD2 (5 bases). V was clipped by 6 bases and J by 8 bases, with 17 bases between them. Germline-derived CDR1 and CDR2 are SGHTA and FQGNSA. The CDR3 is 14 amino acids. The CDR3 region is CASRKADRWDEQFF. The DNA of the CDR3 is TGTGCCAGCAGGAAAGCGGACCGCTGGGATGAGCAGTTCTTC.

On this clonotype itself: Germline is not matched at one junction end, which may reflect a read error. The chain is built from TRBV3-1 and TRBJ2-5; D is ambiguous. The germline gives CDR1 LGHDT, CDR2 YNNKEL (reference sequence). The CDR3 length is 13 residues. CDR3 bases: TGTGCCAGCAACCAAGGACCGGCGAGAATCCAGTACTTC. Protein: CASNQGPARIQYF.

The CDR3 here is CASSSVLGTEAFF. The CDR3 bases are TGTGCCAGCAGTTCCGTCCTAGGCACTGAAGCTTTCTTT. The chain employs TRBV28 and TRBJ1-1, with no clear D. CDR3 size: 13 residues. CDR1 is MDHEN, CDR2 SYDVKM, per germline. The germline V and J ends were trimmed by 4 bases and 4 bases, with 10 bases remaining between them.

V and J are TRBV7-8 and TRBJ2-1; TRBD1 aligns across 7 bases. With 4 bases clipped from V and 7 bases from J, the junction kept 16 bases outside the gene matches. CDR3 length: 17 amino acids. Germline V gene sequence: CDR1 SGHVS, CDR2 FQNEAQ. In nucleotides, the CDR3 is TGTGCCAGCAGCTCCAAGCACTCCTTGACCAGGGGGAATGAGCAGTTCTTC. Amino acid sequence: CASSSKHSLTRGNEQFF.

Regarding this clonotype: Its ends do not fully match the called genes, so a read error is possible. DNA of the CDR3: TGTGTCAGCAGCCACGGGACAGGACAAGAGACCCAGTACTTC. Its translation is CVSSHGTGQETQYF. This chain links TRBV3-1 with TRBJ2-5; 8 bases align to TRBD1. CDR3 length: 14 amino acids. The germline V gene has CDR1 LGHDT and CDR2 YNNKEL (reference sequence).

This clonotype was counted once. With a much larger clone just one base away, this may be a read error. J is TRBJ2-3 and V is TRBV20-1; 7 bases are shared with TRBD2. CDR1 and CDR2 (germline): DFQATT, SNEGSKA (reference sequence). The CDR3 spans 15 residues. The CDR3: CGARDPGGPTDTQYF. The CDR3 DNA reads as TGCGGTGCTAGAGATCCGGGGGGACCCACAGATACGCAGTATTTT.

A remark on this clonotype: A much larger clone sits a single nucleotide away, making a read error possible. The chain uses TRBV4-2 and TRBJ2-7; 11 bases are a match to TRBD2. Germline CDR1 is LGHNA and CDR2 is YNFKEQ. The CDR3 runs 15 residues. The CDR3 DNA reads TGTGCCAGCAGCCCAGTAAGGACTAGCGGGCGGGAGCAGAACTTC. Protein: CASSPVRTSGREQNF.

Concerning this clonotype itself: This may come from a read error, since a much larger clone is one base off. The genes are TRBV7-6 and TRBJ2-7; TRBD2 agrees at 7 bases. The CDR3 length is 16 residues. Germline V gene lookup returns CDR1 SGHVS and CDR2 FNYEAQ. The CDR3 bases are TGTGCCTGCAGCCTTCCGGGAGGCCGAGGACCCTACGAGCAGTACTTC. Residues: CACSLPGGRGPYEQYF.

This clonotype has just a few counts. The CDR3 is CASVQGLAGVRQETQYF. The CDR3 DNA follows: TGTGCCAGCGTCCAGGGACTAGCGGGAGTCCGCCAAGAGACCCAGTACTTC. The gene calls are TRBV2 and TRBJ2-5; 14 bases fit TRBD2. The CDR3 has 17 residues. The germline V gene has CDR1 SNHLY and CDR2 FYNNEI. V was clipped by 8 bases and J by 1 base; unmatched bases: 9.

This clonotype showed up just a few times. CDR3: CASSLALSETLQETQYF. As DNA, the CDR3 is TGCGCCAGCAGCTTGGCCTTGTCAGAGACTCTTCAAGAGACCCAGTACTTC. The chain is built from TRBV5-1 and TRBJ2-5; D call uncertain. The V gene's germline CDR1 is SGHRS and CDR2 YFSETQ. This CDR3 is built from 17 residues. Trimming shortened V by 0 bases and J by 2 bases, and 17 bases separated the two germline ends.

This clonotype came up a few times. The chain is built from TRBV10-3 and TRBJ1-5; D is unresolved. Trimming shortened V by 2 bases and J by 3 bases, and 11 bases separated the two germline ends. Germline values: CDR1 ENHRY, CDR2 SYGVKD. This CDR3 is 15 amino acids long. The CDR3 region has the DNA TGTGCCATCAGTGAGGCCGTAGGAAACAATCAGCCCCAGCATTTT. It encodes CAISEAVGNNQPQHF.

The chain employs TRBV7-9 and TRBJ2-1; 10 nucleotides align to TRBD1. Germline CDR1 SEHNR, CDR2 FQNEAQ (reference sequence). The V gene end was trimmed by 1 base and the J gene end by 5 bases; junction bases not matched to a gene: 11. The CDR3 consists of 18 residues. CDR3 residues: CASSLGTAMGQGNNEQFF. CDR3 DNA sequence: TGTGCCAGCAGCTTAGGTACGGCGATGGGACAGGGGAACAATGAGCAGTTCTTC.

This clonotype was picked up a small number of times. This rearrangement joins TRBV29-1 to TRBJ1-4, with 11 bases identical to TRBD1. CDR3 length equals 13 residues. With 4 bases clipped from V and 7 bases from J, the junction kept 2 bases outside the gene matches. CDR1 and CDR2 (germline): SQVTM, ANQGSEA. The CDR3 nucleotides are TGCAGCGTTGTAGGGACAGGGGGTGAAAAACTGTTTTTT. This gives the protein CSVVGTGGEKLFF.